This T cell receptor beta chain is from a study of T cell responses to AZD1222 COVID-19 vaccine. About the research overall: The study pooled second doses at about 4 or about 12 weeks.

Points from the study as a whole: Donors skewed white British and female; clonal diversity was possibly underestimated.

Details on this clone: What it binds is unknown.

CDR3 length: 12 amino acids. Looked up from germline, CDR1 is SEHNR and CDR2 is FQNEAQ (reference sequence). V was pared by 3 bases and J by 8 bases, with 10 bases between. Clones were read by immunoSEQ multiplex PCR, and TCRdb kept only the in-frame ones, dropping some. The table lists about 190,000 clones, around 92% of them singletons. This receptor was identified in an adult in good health. Sequenced here: peripheral blood, sampled on day 0 of AZD1222 vaccination. This chain uses TRBV7-9 with TRBJ1-1; D might be TRBD1 (5 bases). CDR3: CASSFEDREAFF. The CDR3 region has the DNA TGTGCCAGCAGCTTTGAAGACAGAGAAGCTTTCTTT.